These T cell receptor beta chains were read from a single sample in a study of cytomegalovirus exposure and HLA in healthy donors. TCRdb keeps only in-frame clones here, not all; method: immunoSEQ multiplex PCR. The table records fewer than 200,000 clones, around 75% of them present only once. The sample comprised PBMCs. These receptors all stem from a man between 18 and 29 years old in good health and CMV-seronegative. Both conserved end residues are part of each CDR3. A D gene is named only where the DNA matches it firmly. Rows give clone size only sometimes, using once, few, many, or a class for an expanded clone.

CDR3 length,clone size,D gene,V gene,J gene,CDR3 DNA,CDR3 protein
14,.,TRBD1,TRBV6-1,TRBJ2-2,TGTGCCAGCCCCCGGGACAGGGACACCGGGGAGCTGTTTTTT,CASPRDRDTGELFF
15,.,TRBD1,TRBV28,TRBJ1-5,TGTGCCAGCACCTCCCCGGGACAGGGGATTCAGCCCCAGCATTTT,CASTSPGQGIQPQHF
18,.,TRBD2,TRBV4-1,TRBJ2-7,TGCGCCAGCAGCCAAGATCGTGGGGAGGGACTAGCGGCAGGTGGGCAGTACTTC,CASSQDRGEGLAAGGQYF
16,.,TRBD2,TRBV16,TRBJ2-1,TGTGCCAGCAGCCACCCGGGGACTAGCGGGAACAATGAGCAGTTCTTC,CASSHPGTSGNNEQFF
14,.,TRBD2,TRBV6-5,TRBJ2-7,TGTGCCAGCAAGAGGGGACTAGCGTCCTACGAGCAGTACTTC,CASKRGLASYEQYF
14,.,TRBD1,TRBV28,TRBJ2-7,TGTGCCAGCAGGGTTGGGGGACAGGGGGGTGAGGGTTACTTC,CASRVGGQGGEGYF
18,.,TRBD1,TRBV7-9,TRBJ1-1,TGTTCCAGCAGCTTTCAGGGGACAGGGAGGGCTTCCGGGCCTGAAGCTTTCTTT,CSSSFQGTGRASGPEAFF
14,few,.,TRBV6-5,TRBJ2-7,TGTGCCAGCAGTTTTCGGGGAAATTCCTACGAGCAGTACTTC,CASSFRGNSYEQYF
15,.,.,TRBV9,TRBJ2-3,TGTGCCAGCAGCGTCTTGGGCAGGAGCACAGATACGCAGTATTTT,CASSVLGRSTDTQYF
17,few,TRBD1,TRBV2,TRBJ1-2,TGTGCCAGCAGTGAAGCTGCGGTGACAGGGCTTTCTCATGGCTACACCTTC,CASSEAAVTGLSHGYTF
15,.,TRBD1,TRBV6-6,TRBJ1-5,TGTGCCAGCAGAAGACCGGGACAGGGCGGCCAGCCCCAGCATTTT,CASRRPGQGGQPQHF
17,.,TRBD2,TRBV7-9,TRBJ2-3,TGTTCCAGCAGCACTCAACTAGCGGGGGCGACCATGGATACGCAGTATTTT,CSSSTQLAGATMDTQYF
14,once,.,TRBV19,TRBJ2-7,TGTGCCAGTAGTATTGGCGAGGGAATCTACGAGCAGTACTTC,CASSIGEGIYEQYF
14,.,.,TRBV11-2,TRBJ2-7,TGTGCCAGCAGCTTAGACCCAGGGTGGAACGAGCAGTACTTC,CASSLDPGWNEQYF
13,.,TRBD2,TRBV9,TRBJ2-7,TGTGCCAGCAGCGAGGGACTAGCTGGCGAGCAGTACTTC,CASSEGLAGEQYF
16,few,TRBD1,TRBV5-1,TRBJ1-1,TGCGCCAGCAGCTTGGATCCAGGGGGGATGAACACTGAAGCTTTCTTT,CASSLDPGGMNTEAFF
16,.,.,TRBV14,TRBJ1-1,TGTGCCAGCAGCCAAGGAAGGGCGGGTTGGAACACTGAAGCTTTCTTT,CASSQGRAGWNTEAFF
15,.,TRBD2,TRBV19,TRBJ2-3,TGTGCCAGTAGTCCTGGACTAGGGCTGAGAGATACGCAGTATTTT,CASSPGLGLRDTQYF
13,.,TRBD1,TRBV6-5,TRBJ1-2,TGTGCCAGCAGTTCGGGACAGGGGGGTGGCTACACCTTC,CASSSGQGGGYTF
14,.,TRBD1,TRBV6-5,TRBJ1-2,TGTGCCAGCAGTCCCGGACAGGGGAACTATGGCTACACCTTC,CASSPGQGNYGYTF
15,once,TRBD1,TRBV15,TRBJ1-4,TGTGCCACCAGCAGGTGGACAGGGGGCGATGAAAAACTGTTTTTT,CATSRWTGGDEKLFF
15,.,.,TRBV5-6,TRBJ1-5,TGTGCCAGCAGCTTGGGGCCAGACGCGGATCAGCCCCAGCATTTT,CASSLGPDADQPQHF
14,.,TRBD1,TRBV27,TRBJ2-7,TGTGCCAGCAGTCCGGGACAGGGTTTCGGCGAGCAGTACTTC,CASSPGQGFGEQYF
13,.,TRBD2,TRBV9,TRBJ2-7,TGTGCCAGCAGCGTAACTAGCGGCTACGAGCAGTACTTC,CASSVTSGYEQYF
16,.,.,TRBV5-1,TRBJ2-7,TGCGCCAGCGGGACGGGAGGAACGGGGGCCTCCTACGAGCAGTACTTC,CASGTGGTGASYEQYF
12,few,.,TRBV7-9,TRBJ1-1,TGTTCCAGCAGCCGCGGCCGGACTGAAGCTTTCTTT,CSSSRGRTEAFF
16,.,TRBD1,TRBV5-4,TRBJ1-2,TGTGCCAGCAGCTTGTTAGGACAGGGGGTTGCCTATGGCTACACCTTC,CASSLLGQGVAYGYTF
14,.,.,TRBV6-5,TRBJ2-5,TGTGCCAGCAGTTACGGGTTCAGCGAAGAGACCCAGTACTTC,CASSYGFSEETQYF
14,.,TRBD2,TRBV29-1,TRBJ2-1,TGCAGCGTAACCGGGACTAGCGGACACAATGAGCAGTTCTTC,CSVTGTSGHNEQFF
16,.,TRBD2,TRBV7-2,TRBJ2-2,TGTGCCAGCAGCTTAGTCGGACTAGCGGATACCGGGGAGCTGTTTTTT,CASSLVGLADTGELFF
14,.,.,TRBV7-2,TRBJ2-5,TGTGCCAGCAGCTTTGGGGCTCCGAAAGAGACCCAGTACTTC,CASSFGAPKETQYF
14,.,.,TRBV6-5,TRBJ2-5,TGTGCCAGCAGTTACGTGCGGGGCCAAGAGACCCAGTACTTC,CASSYVRGQETQYF
12,.,.,TRBV5-1,TRBJ2-2,TGCGCCTCCCACCACGAGGCCGGGGAGCTGTTTTTT,CASHHEAGELFF